One sample yielded the 13 T cell receptor beta chains listed below, sequenced in a study of immune evolution from preneoplasia to lung adenocarcinoma. Clones were sequenced by immunoSEQ multiplex PCR, and TCRdb holds only the in-frame ones, with some missing. Of about 27,000 clones listed, about 76% were seen once; the top ten hold roughly 5.8%. The sample comprised FFPE invasive lung adenocarcinoma tissue. All receptors derive from a person between 55 and 70 years old with invasive lung adenocarcinoma. Some clones in this sample may be carry-over from other donors' samples.

A single count supports this clone. The genes are TRBV11-2 and TRBJ2-5; D not resolved. Germline CDR1 and CDR2: SGHAT and FQNNGV. The ends were cut back, 1 base at V and 0 bases at J, with 15 bases in the middle. CDR3 length: 17 residues. CDR3 sequence (DNA): TGTGCCAGCAGCTTAGTAGGTCTCTCCGGCAACCAAGAGACCCAGTACTTC. Translation gives CASSLVGLSGNQETQYF.

V is TRBV27 and J is TRBJ2-1; D remains unclear. The CDR3 runs 12 residues. Germline V gene data show CDR1 as MNHEY and CDR2 as SMNVEV (reference sequence). Trimming stripped 6 bases from V and 6 bases from J, with 9 bases between. CDR3 in DNA: TGTGCCAGCAGCCCCACCGGCAATGAGCAGTTCTTC. Translating it yields CASSPTGNEQFF.

V is TRBV15 and J is TRBJ1-5; D may be TRBD1 (5 bases). The V end lost 9 bases, the J end lost 6 bases, and 24 bases lay between the germline ends. The CDR3 spans 16 residues. Germline-derived CDR1 and CDR2 are LNHNV and YYDKDF (reference sequence). The CDR3 sequence is CATRDGQRGGFQPQHF. CDR3 nucleotide sequence: TGTGCCACGAGGGACGGGCAACGCGGTGGGTTTCAGCCCCAGCATTTT.

The V gene is TRBV29-1, the J gene TRBJ2-7; 7 nucleotides agree with TRBD1. J gave up 6 bases and V 1 base, and 12 bases lay outside the gene matches. The CDR3 length is 15 residues. Germline V lookup: CDR1 SQVTM, CDR2 ANQGSEA. CDR3 DNA sequence: TGCAGCGTTGAAGGGGGTCGGGCAGGGGGTTCCGAGCAGTACTTC. This codes for CSVEGGRAGGSEQYF.

The rearrangement links TRBV19 to TRBJ2-5, with D tentatively TRBD1 (5 bases). V shed 10 bases and J shed 6 bases, with 6 bases lying between them. The CDR3 has 9 amino acids. Germline lookup yields CDR1 LNHDA and CDR2 SQIVND (reference sequence). CDR3 in DNA: TGTGCCAAGGGGCAGACCCAGTACTTC. Translated, it gives CAKGQTQYF.

This clone has a single count. This chain uses TRBV29-1 with TRBJ2-3; D may match TRBD1 or TRBD2 (6 bases each). This CDR3 is 13 amino acids long. V was pared by 7 bases and J by 5 bases, with 16 bases between. CDR1 is SQVTM, CDR2 ANQGSEA, per germline. DNA for the CDR3: TGCAGCGCCGGGGGCGGCGAAAGAGATACGCAGTATTTT. This gives the protein CSAGGGERDTQYF.

The chain has TRBV6-5 and TRBJ2-7, with TRBD1 matching 7 bases. V shed 0 bases and J 6 bases; nucleotides not matched to a gene: 8. The germline V gene encodes CDR1 MNHEY and CDR2 SVGAGI. This CDR3 region has 15 residues. The CDR3 nucleotides are TGTGCCAGCAGTTACTCTCGACAGGGTGGCGGCGAGCAGTACTTC. Protein: CASSYSRQGGGEQYF.

This chain uses TRBV6-1 with TRBJ2-1; 14 nucleotides align to TRBD2. This CDR3 has 16 residues. V trimming: 3 bases; J trimming: 9 bases; junction bases outside the gene matches: 7. Germline CDR1 MNHNS, CDR2 SASEGT. Here the CDR3 reads CASSDRTSGRFGEQFF. CDR3 in DNA: TGTGCCAGCAGTGACAGGACTAGCGGGAGGTTTGGTGAGCAGTTCTTC.

The V gene is TRBV14, the J gene TRBJ2-5, with D unresolved. The CDR3 runs 13 residues. The V gene lost 4 bases and the J gene lost 2 bases, with 8 bases spanning the gap. Germline CDR1 reads SGHDN; CDR2 reads FVKESK. The CDR3 spells CASSRQVQETQYF. In DNA, the CDR3 is TGTGCCAGCAGCCGTCAGGTACAAGAGACCCAGTACTTC. The full variable domain, its missing parts supplied by reference TRBV14 and TRBJ2-5, is EAGVTQFPSHSVIEKGQTVTLRCDPISGHDNLYWYRRVMGKEIKFLLHFVKESKQDESGMPNNRFLAERTGGTYSTLKVQPAELEDSGVYFCASSRQVQETQYFGPGTRLLVL.

This chain connects TRBV30 to TRBJ1-2; no reliable D call. This CDR3 has 14 residues. Per the germline V gene, CDR1 is GTSNPN and CDR2 is SVGIG (reference sequence). V was clipped by 2 bases and J by 5 bases, with 15 bases between them. The CDR3 coding sequence is TGTGCCTGGAGTACCAGAGAGAGACTTTATGGCTACACCTTC. Translated, it gives CAWSTRERLYGYTF.

This clone was picked up one time. CDR3 bases: TGTGCCAGCAGCTTGGGGGGACCCACGGGGGGCCTGTATGGCTACACCTTC. Translated, it gives CASSLGGPTGGLYGYTF. The chain has TRBV5-6 and TRBJ1-2, with D possibly being TRBD1 (6 bases). Looked up from germline, CDR1 is SGHDT and CDR2 is YYEEEE. The CDR3 is 17 residues long. Between the trimmed V and J ends, which lost 0 bases and 5 bases, there was a span of 20 bases.

This chain uses TRBV19 with TRBJ2-3; 13 positions match TRBD2. Germline V gene lookup returns CDR1 LNHDA and CDR2 SQIVND (reference sequence). The CDR3 is 15 amino acids. Trimming removed 4 bases from V and 3 bases from J; junction bases left unmatched: 1. CDR3 residues: CASSTGLAGTDTQYF. In DNA form, the CDR3 reads TGTGCCAGTAGTACGGGACTAGCGGGAACAGATACGCAGTATTTT.

V usage is TRBV7-3 and J usage is TRBJ2-1; no firm D call. With 1 base removed from V and 8 bases from J, the gap between germline ends came to 9 bases. The CDR3 contains 13 residues. CDR1 is SGHTA, CDR2 FQGTGA, per germline. The CDR3 bases are TGTGCCAGCAGCTTAAACCCCGGCTATGAGCAGTTCTTC. Protein: CASSLNPGYEQFF. The full variable domain, completed using reference TRBV7-3 and TRBJ2-1, is GAGVSQTPSNKVTEKGKYVELRCDPISGHTALYWYRQSLGQGPEFLIYFQGTGAADDSGLPNDRFFAVRPEGSVSTLKIQRTERGDSAVYLCASSLNPGYEQFFGPGTRLTVL.